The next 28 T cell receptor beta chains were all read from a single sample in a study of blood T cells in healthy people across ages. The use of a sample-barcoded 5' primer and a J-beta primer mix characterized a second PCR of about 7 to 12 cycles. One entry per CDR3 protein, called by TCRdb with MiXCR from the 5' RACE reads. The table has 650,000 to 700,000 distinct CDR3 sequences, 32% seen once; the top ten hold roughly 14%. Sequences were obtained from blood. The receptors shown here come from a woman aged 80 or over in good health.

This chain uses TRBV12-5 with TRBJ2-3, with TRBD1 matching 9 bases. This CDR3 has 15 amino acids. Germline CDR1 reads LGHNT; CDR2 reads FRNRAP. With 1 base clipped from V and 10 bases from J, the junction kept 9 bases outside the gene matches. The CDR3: CASGLGGQGRDAQYF. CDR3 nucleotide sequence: TGTGCTAGTGGTTTGGGCGGACAGGGGAGGGATGCGCAGTATTTT.

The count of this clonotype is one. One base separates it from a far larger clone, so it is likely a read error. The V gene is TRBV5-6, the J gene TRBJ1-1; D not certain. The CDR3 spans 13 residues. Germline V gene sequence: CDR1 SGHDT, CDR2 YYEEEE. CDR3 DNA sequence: TGTGCCAGCAGCTTGGGGGCGCGGACTGAAGGTTTCTTT. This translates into CASSLGARTEGFF.

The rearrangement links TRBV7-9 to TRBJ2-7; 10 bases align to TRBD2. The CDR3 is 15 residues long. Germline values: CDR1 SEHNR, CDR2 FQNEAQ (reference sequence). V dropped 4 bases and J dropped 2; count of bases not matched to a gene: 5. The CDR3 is CASSSSSGGAYEQYF. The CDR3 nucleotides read TGTGCCAGCAGCTCGTCTAGCGGGGGAGCCTACGAGCAGTACTTC.

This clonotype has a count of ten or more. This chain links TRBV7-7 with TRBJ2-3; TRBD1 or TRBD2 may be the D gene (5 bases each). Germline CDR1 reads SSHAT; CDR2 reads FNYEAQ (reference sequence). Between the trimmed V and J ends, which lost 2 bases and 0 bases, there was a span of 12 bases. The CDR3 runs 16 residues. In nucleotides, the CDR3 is TGTGCCAGCAGCTTATCGGGACCCTCTAGCACAGATACGCAGTATTTT. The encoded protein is CASSLSGPSSTDTQYF.

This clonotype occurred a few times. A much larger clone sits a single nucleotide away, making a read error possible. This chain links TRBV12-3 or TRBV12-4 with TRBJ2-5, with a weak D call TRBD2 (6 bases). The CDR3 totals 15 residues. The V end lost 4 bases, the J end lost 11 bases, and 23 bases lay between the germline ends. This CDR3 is CASSYQILGGDEQYF. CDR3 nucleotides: TGTGCCAGCAGTTACCAGATACTAGGCGGGGATGAGCAGTACTTC.

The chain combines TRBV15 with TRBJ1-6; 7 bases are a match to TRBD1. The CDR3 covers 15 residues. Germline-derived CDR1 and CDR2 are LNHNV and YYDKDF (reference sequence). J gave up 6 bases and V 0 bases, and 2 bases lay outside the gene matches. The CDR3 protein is CATSRDTGVNSPLHF. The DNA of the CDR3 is TGTGCCACCAGCAGAGACACAGGGGTTAATTCACCCCTCCACTTT. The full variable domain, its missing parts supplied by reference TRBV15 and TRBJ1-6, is DAMVIQNPRYQVTQFGKPVTLSCSQTLNHNVMYWYQQKSSQAPKLLFHYYDKDFNNEADTPDNFQSRRPNTSFCFLDIRSPGLGDTAMYLCATSRDTGVNSPLHFGNGTRLTVT.

This chain's CDR3 is CSVVGPGSLGTDTQYF. CDR3 in DNA: TGCAGCGTTGTGGGGCCGGGGTCATTGGGGACAGATACGCAGTATTTT. V gene TRBV29-1 combines with J gene TRBJ2-3, with D perhaps TRBD1 or TRBD2 (5 bases each). The V end was cut by 4 bases, the J end by 3 bases, with 20 bases between. Germline CDR1 and CDR2: SQVTM and ANQGSEA. The CDR3 runs 16 residues.

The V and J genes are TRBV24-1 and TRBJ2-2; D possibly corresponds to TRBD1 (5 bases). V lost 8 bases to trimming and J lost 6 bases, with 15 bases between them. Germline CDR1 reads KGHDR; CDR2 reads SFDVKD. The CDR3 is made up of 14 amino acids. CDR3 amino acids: CATTKGAGSGELFF. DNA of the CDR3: TGTGCCACCACGAAGGGCGCAGGGTCCGGGGAGCTGTTTTTT.

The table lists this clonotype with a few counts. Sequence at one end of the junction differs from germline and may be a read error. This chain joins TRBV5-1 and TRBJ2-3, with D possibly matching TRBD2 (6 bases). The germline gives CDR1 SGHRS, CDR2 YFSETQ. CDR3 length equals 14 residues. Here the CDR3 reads CASNLVGGSDTQYF. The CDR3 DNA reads TGCGCCAGCAACTTGGTGGGGGGTTCGGATACGCAGTATTTT.

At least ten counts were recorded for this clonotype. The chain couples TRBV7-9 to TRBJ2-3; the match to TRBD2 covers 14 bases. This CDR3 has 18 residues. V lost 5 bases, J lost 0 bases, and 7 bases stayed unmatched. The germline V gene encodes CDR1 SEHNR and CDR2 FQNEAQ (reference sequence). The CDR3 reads CASSRGLAGGRSTDTQYF. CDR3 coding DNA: TGTGCCAGCAGCCGCGGACTAGCGGGGGGTCGGAGCACAGATACGCAGTATTTT.

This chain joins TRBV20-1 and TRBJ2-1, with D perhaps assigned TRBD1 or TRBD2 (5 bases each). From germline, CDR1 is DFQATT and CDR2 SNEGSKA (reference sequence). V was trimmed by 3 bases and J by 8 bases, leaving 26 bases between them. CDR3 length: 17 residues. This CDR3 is CSASRIWGSRIEDEQFF. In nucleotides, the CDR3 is TGCAGTGCTAGTCGTATCTGGGGGAGCAGGATCGAGGATGAGCAGTTCTTC.

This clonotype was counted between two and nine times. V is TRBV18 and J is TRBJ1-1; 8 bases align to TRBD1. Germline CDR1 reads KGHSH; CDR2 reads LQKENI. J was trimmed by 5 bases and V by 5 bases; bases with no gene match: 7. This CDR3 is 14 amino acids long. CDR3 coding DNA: TGTGCCAGCTCATCCACCGACAGGGGAACTGAAGCTTTCTTT. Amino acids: CASSSTDRGTEAFF. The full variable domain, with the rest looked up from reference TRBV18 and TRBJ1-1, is NAGVMQNPRHLVRRRGQEARLRCSPMKGHSHVYWYRQLPEEGLKFMVYLQKENIIDESGMPKERFSAEFPKEGPSILRIQQVVRGDSAAYFCASSSTDRGTEAFFGQGTRLTVV.

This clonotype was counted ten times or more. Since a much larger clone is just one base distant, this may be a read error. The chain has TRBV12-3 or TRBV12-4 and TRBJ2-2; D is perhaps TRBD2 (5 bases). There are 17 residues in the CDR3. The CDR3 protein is CASITFFKQPNTGERFF. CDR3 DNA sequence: TGTGCCAGCATCACCTTCTTTAAGCAGCCGAACACCGGGGAGCGGTTTTTT.

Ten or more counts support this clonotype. The CDR3 sequence: CASKAGGHNEQFF. The CDR3 DNA follows: TGTGCCAGCAAAGCGGGGGGGCACAATGAGCAGTTCTTC. The V call is TRBV27, the J call TRBJ2-1; 10 positions agree with TRBD2. The junction had 2 bases not matched to a gene; V was cut back by 7 bases and J by 5 bases. This CDR3 spans 13 amino acids. The V gene's germline CDR1 is MNHEY and CDR2 SMNVEV (reference sequence).

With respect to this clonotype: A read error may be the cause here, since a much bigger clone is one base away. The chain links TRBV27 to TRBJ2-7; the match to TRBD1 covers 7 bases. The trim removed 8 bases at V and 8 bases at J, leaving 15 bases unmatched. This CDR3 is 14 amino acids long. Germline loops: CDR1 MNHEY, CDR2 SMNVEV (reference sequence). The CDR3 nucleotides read TGTGCCAGCTCCCGCCCAGGGGGTGGTTACAAGCAGTACTTC. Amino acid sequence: CASSRPGGGYKQYF.

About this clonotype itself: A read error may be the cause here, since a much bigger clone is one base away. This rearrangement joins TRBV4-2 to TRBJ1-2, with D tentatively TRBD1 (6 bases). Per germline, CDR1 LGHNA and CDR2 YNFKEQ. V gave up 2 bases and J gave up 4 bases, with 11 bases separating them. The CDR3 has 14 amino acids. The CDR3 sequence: CASSQRTESYGYTF. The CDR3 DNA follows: TGTGCCAGCAGCCAAAGGACAGAAAGCTATGGCTACACCTTC.

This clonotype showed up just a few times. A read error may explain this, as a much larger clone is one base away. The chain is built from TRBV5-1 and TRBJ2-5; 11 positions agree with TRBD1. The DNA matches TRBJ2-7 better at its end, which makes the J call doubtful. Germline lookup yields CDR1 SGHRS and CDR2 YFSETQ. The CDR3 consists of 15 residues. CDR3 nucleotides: TGCGCCAGCAGCTACCGGGACAGGGGGAGCAACGAGCAGTACTTC. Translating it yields CASSYRDRGSNEQYF.

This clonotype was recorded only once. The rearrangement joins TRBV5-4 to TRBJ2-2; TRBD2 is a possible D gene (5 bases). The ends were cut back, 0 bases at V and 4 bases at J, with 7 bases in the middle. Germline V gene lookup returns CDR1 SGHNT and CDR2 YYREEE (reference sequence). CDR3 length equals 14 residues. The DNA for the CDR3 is TGTGCCAGCAGCTTGGACGGACTCACCGGGGAGCTGTTTTTT. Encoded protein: CASSLDGLTGELFF. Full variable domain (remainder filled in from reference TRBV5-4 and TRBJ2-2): ETGVTQSPTHLIKTRGQQVTLRCSSQSGHNTVSWYQQALGQGPQFIFQYYREEENGRGNFPPRFSGLQFPNYSSELNVNALELDDSALYLCASSLDGLTGELFFGEGSRLTVL.

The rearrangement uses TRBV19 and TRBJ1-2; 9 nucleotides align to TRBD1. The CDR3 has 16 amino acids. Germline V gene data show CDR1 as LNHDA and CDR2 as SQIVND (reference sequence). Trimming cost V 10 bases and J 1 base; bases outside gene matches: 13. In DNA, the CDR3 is TGTGCCACCTACTCCGGGACAGGGAGAAGTAACTATGGCTACACCTTC. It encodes CATYSGTGRSNYGYTF.

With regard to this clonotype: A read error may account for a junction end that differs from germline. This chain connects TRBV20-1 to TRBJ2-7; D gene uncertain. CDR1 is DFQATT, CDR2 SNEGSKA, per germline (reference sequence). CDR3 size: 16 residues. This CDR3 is CSANGILALSSNEQYF. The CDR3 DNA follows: TGCAGTGCTAACGGTATCCTCGCCCTCTCCTCCAACGAGCAGTACTTC.

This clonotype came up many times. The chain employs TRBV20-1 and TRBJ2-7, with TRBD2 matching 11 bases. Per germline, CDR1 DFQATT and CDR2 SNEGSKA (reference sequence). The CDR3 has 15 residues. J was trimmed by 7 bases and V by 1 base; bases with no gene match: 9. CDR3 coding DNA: TGCAGTGCTAGAGGGGAGACTAGCGGGGTCAATGAGCAGTACTTC. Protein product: CSARGETSGVNEQYF.

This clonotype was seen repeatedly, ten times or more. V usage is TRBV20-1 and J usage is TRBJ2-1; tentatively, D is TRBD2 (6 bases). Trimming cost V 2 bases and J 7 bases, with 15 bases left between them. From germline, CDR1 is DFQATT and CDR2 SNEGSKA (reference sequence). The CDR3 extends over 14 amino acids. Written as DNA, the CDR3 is TGCAGTGCTAGATCGGGGGAGTTTAAGAATGAGCAGTTCTTC. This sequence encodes CSARSGEFKNEQFF.

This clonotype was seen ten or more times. The CDR3 region is CASSFLWDEQYF. DNA for the CDR3: TGTGCCAGCAGTTTTCTCTGGGACGAGCAGTACTTC. The rearrangement joins TRBV12-3 or TRBV12-4 to TRBJ2-5, with D unclear. With the DNA end fitting TRBJ2-7 better, the J assignment may be wrong. The CDR3 runs 12 residues.

The CDR3 sequence: CASSQPGQGANEQFF. CDR3 nucleotide sequence: TGTGCCAGCAGCCAACCGGGACAGGGAGCCAATGAGCAGTTCTTC. V is TRBV3-1 and J is TRBJ2-1, with 9 bases that match TRBD1. From germline, CDR1 is LGHDT and CDR2 YNNKEL (reference sequence). J lost 6 bases, V lost 2 bases, and 5 bases had no gene match. This CDR3 region has 15 residues.

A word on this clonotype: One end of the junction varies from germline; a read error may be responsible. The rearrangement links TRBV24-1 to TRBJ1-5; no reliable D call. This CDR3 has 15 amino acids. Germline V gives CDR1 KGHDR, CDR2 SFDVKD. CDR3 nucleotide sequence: TGTGCCGCCAGTGACCGGACGAGTCGCAATCAGCCCCAGCATTTT. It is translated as CAASDRTSRNQPQHF.

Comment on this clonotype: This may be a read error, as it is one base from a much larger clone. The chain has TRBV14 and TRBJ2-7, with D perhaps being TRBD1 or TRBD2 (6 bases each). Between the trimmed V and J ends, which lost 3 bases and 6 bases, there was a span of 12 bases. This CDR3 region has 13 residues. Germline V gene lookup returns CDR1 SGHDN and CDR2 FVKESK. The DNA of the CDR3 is TGTGCCAGCAGCCAGGAGGGGGTGAGCGAGCAGTACTTC. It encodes CASSQEGVSEQYF.

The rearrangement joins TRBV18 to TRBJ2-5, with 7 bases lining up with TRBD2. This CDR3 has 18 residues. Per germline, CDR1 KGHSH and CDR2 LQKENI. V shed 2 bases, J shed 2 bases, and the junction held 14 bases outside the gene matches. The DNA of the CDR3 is TGTGCCAGCTCACCATCAAGGCTACAGCGGGGAAATCAAGAGACCCAGTACTTC. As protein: CASSPSRLQRGNQETQYF.

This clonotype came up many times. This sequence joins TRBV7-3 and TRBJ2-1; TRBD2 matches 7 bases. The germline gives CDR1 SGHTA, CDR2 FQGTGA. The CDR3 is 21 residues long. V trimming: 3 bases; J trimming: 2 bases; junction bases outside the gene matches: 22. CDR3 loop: CASSLPGFAAAGVRPYNEQFF. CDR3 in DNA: TGTGCCAGCAGCTTGCCGGGATTTGCTGCCGCGGGGGTTCGTCCCTACAATGAGCAGTTCTTC. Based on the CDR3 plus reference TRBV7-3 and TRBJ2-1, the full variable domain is GAGVSQTPSNKVTEKGKYVELRCDPISGHTALYWYRQSLGQGPEFLIYFQGTGAADDSGLPNDRFFAVRPEGSVSTLKIQRTERGDSAVYLCASSLPGFAAAGVRPYNEQFFGPGTRLTVL.